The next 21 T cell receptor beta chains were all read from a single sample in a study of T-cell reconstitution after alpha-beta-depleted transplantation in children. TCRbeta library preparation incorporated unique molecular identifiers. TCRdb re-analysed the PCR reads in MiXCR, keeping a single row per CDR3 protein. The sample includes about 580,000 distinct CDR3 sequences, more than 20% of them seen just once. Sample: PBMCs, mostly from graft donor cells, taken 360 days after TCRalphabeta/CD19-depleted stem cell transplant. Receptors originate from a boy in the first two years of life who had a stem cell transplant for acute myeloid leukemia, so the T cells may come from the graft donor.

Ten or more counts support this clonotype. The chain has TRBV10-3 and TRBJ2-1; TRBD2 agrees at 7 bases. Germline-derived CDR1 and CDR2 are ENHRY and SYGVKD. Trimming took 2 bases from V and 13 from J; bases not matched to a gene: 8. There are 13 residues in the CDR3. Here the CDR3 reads CAISEAVAGAQFF. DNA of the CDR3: TGTGCCATCAGTGAGGCTGTAGCGGGTGCTCAGTTCTTC.

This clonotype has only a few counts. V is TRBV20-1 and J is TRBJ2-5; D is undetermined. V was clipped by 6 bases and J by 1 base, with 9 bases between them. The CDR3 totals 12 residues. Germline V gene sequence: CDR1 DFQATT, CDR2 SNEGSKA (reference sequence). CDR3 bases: TGCAGTGCAGGCTATGGCCAAGAGACCCAGTACTTC. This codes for CSAGYGQETQYF.

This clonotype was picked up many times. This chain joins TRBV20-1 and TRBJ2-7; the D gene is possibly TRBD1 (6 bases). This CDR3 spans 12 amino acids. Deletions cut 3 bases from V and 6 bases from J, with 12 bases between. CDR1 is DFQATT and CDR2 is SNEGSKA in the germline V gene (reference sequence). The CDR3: CSARRTEAEQYF. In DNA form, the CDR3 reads TGCAGTGCTAGGCGGACAGAGGCCGAGCAGTACTTC.

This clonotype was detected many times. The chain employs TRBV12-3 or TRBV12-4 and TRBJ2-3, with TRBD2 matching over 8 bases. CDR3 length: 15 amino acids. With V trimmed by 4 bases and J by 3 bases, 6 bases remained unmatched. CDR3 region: CASSYSGVWTDTQYF. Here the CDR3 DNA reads TGTGCCAGCAGTTATAGCGGGGTCTGGACAGATACGCAGTATTTT.

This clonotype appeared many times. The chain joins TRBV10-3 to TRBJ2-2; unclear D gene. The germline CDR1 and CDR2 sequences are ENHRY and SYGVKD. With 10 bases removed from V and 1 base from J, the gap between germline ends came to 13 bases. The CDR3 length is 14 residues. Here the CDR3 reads CATSPAVNTGELFF. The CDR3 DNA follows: TGTGCCACCTCCCCGGCGGTGAACACCGGGGAGCTGTTTTTT.

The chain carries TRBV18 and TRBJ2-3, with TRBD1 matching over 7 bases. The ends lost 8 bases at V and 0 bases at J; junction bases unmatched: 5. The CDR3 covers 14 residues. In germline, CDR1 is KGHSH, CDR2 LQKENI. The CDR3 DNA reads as TGTGCCAGCGTACAGGGGTCTAGCACAGATACGCAGTATTTT. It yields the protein CASVQGSSTDTQYF.

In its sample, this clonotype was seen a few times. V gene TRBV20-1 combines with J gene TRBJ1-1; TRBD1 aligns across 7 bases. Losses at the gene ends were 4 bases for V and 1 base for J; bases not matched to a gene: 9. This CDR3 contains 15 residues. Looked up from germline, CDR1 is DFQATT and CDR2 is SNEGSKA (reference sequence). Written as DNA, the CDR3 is TGCAGTGCTAAGACAGGGTGGTCATGGAACACTGAAGCTTTCTTT. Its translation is CSAKTGWSWNTEAFF.

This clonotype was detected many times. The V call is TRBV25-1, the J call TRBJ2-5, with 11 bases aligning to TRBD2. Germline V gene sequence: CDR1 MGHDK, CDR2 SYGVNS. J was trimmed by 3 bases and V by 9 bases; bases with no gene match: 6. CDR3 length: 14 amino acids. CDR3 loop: CARKLSGGEETQYF. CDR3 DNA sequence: TGTGCCAGGAAGCTTAGCGGGGGGGAAGAGACCCAGTACTTC.

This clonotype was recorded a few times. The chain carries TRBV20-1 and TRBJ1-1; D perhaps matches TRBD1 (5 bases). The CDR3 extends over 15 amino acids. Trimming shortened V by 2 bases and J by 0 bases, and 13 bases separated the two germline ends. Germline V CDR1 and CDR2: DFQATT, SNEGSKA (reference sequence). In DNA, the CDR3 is TGCAGTGCTAGACGGAACGAGGGACTGAACACTGAAGCTTTCTTT. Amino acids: CSARRNEGLNTEAFF.

The CDR3 loop is CASSAHDGSYEQYF. The DNA of the CDR3 is TGTGCCAGCAGCGCACACGACGGGTCCTACGAGCAGTACTTC. The V and J genes are TRBV9 and TRBJ2-7; D call uncertain. The CDR3 extends over 14 amino acids. V lost 3 bases and J 1 base, leaving 11 bases between the germline ends. Germline V gene sequence: CDR1 SGDLS, CDR2 YYNGEE.

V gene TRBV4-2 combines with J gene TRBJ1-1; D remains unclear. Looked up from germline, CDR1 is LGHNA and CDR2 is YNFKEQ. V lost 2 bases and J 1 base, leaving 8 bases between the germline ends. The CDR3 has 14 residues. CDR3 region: CASSQWTENTEAFF. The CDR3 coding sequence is TGTGCCAGCAGCCAATGGACGGAGAACACTGAAGCTTTCTTT.

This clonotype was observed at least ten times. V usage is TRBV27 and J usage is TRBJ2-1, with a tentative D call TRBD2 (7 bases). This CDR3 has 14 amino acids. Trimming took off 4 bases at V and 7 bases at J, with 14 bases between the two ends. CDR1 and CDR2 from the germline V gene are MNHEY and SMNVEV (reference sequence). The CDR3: CASSWTAGKNEQFF. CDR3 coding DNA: TGTGCCAGCAGTTGGACAGCGGGAAAGAATGAGCAGTTCTTC.

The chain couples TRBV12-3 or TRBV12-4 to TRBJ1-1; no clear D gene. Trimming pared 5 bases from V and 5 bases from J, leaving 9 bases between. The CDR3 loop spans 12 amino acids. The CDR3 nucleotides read TGTGCCAGCAGTCTCGTGTTAACTGAAGCTTTCTTT. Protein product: CASSLVLTEAFF.

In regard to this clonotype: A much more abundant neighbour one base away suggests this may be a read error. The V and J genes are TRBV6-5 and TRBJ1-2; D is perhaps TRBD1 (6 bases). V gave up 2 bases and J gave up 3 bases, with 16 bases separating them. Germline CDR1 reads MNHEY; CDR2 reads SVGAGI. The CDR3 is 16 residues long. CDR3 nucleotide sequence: TGTGCCAGCAGTTACGTACGGGACATCCGATACTATGGCTACACCTTC. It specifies CASSYVRDIRYYGYTF.

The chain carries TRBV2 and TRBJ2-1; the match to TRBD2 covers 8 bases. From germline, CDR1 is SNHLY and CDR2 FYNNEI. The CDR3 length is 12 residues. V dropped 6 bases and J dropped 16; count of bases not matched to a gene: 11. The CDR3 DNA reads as TGTGCCAGCAGGGACCCGGGACTAGTAAACTTCTTC. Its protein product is CASRDPGLVNFF.

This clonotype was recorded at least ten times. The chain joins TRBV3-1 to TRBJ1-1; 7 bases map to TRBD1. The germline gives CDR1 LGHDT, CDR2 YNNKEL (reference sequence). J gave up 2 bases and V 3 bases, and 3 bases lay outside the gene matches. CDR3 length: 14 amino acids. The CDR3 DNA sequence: TGTGCCAGCAGCCAGAGACAGGGTAACACTGAAGCTTTCTTT. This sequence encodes CASSQRQGNTEAFF. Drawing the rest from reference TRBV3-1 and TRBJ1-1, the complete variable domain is DTAVSQTPKYLVTQMGNDKSIKCEQNLGHDTMYWYKQDSKKFLKIMFSYNNKELIINETVPNRFSPKSPDKAHLNLHINSLELGDSAVYFCASSQRQGNTEAFFGQGTRLTVV.

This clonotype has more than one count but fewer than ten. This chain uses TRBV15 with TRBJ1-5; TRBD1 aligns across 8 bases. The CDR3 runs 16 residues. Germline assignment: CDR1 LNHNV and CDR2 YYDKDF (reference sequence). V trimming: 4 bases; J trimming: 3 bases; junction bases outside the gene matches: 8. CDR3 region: CATSTYMDRANQPQHF. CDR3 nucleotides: TGTGCCACCAGCACATACATGGACAGGGCCAATCAGCCCCAGCATTTT.

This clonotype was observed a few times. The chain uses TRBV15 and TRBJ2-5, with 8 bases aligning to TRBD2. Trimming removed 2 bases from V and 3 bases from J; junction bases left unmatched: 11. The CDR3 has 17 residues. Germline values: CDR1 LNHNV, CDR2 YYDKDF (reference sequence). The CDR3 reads CATSRRGGPWTKETQYF. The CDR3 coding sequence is TGTGCCACCAGCAGACGCGGGGGGCCCTGGACCAAAGAGACCCAGTACTTC.

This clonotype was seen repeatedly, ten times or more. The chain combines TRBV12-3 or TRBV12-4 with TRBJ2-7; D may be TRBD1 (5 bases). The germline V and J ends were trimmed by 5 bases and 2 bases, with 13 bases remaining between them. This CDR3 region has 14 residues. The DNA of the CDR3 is TGTGCCAGCAGTCCCAGGGTGACGGCCTACGAGCAGTACTTC. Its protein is CASSPRVTAYEQYF.

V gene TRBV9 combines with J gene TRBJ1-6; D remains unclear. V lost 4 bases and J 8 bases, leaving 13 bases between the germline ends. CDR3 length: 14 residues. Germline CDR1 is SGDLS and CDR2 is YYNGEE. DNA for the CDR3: TGTGCCAGCAGCAACCGGGCCTGGGATTCACCCCTCCACTTT. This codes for CASSNRAWDSPLHF.

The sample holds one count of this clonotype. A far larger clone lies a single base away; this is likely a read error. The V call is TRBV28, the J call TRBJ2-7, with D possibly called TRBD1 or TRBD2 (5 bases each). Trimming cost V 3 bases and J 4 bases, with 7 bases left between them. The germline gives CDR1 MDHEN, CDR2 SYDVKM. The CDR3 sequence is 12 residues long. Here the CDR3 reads CASSFEGYEQYV. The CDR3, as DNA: TGTGCCAGCAGTTTTGAGGGGTACGAGCAGTACGTC.